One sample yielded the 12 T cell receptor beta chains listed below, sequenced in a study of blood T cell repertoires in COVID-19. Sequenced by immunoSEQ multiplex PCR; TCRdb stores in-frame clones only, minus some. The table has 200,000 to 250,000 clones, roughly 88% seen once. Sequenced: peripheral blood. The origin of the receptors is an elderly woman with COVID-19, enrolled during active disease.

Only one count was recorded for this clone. The CDR3 nucleotides read TGTGCCAGCAGCCAAGGCACGGGTGGAAAACTGTTTTTT. This codes for CASSQGTGGKLFF. The chain couples TRBV3-1 (or the pseudogene TRBV3-2) to TRBJ1-4, with no clear D. The CDR3 consists of 13 residues. The germline CDR1 and CDR2 sequences are LGHDT and YNNKEL (reference sequence). The germline V and J ends were trimmed by 1 base and 10 bases, with 10 bases remaining between them.

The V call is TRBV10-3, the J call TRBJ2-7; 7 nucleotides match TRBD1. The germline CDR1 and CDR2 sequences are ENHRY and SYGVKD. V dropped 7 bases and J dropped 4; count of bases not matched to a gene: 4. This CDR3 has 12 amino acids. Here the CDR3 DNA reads TGTGCCATCACCGACAGGGAATACGAGCAGTACTTC. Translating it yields CAITDREYEQYF.

This CDR3 reads CASTMGQLSTDTQYF. The DNA of the CDR3 is TGTGCCAGTACCATGGGACAGCTAAGCACAGATACGCAGTATTTT. The chain joins TRBV19 to TRBJ2-3; TRBD1 matches 7 bases. The CDR3 consists of 15 residues. The V and J ends lost 7 bases and 0 bases, in that order; junction bases with no gene match: 7. CDR1 and CDR2 from the germline V gene are LNHDA and SQIVND (reference sequence). Drawing the rest from reference TRBV19 and TRBJ2-3, the complete variable domain is DGGITQSPKYLFRKEGQNVTLSCEQNLNHDAMYWYRQDPGQGLRLIYYSQIVNDFQKGDIAEGYSVSREKKESFPLTVTSAQKNPTAFYLCASTMGQLSTDTQYFGPGTRLTVL.

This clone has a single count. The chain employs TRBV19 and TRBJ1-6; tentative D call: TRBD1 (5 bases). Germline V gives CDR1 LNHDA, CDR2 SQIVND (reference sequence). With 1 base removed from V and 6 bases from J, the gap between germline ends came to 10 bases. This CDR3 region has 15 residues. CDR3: CASSIGLQGNSPLHF. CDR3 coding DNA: TGTGCCAGTAGTATAGGCCTCCAGGGTAATTCACCCCTCCACTTT. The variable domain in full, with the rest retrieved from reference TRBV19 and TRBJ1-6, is DGGITQSPKYLFRKEGQNVTLSCEQNLNHDAMYWYRQDPGQGLRLIYYSQIVNDFQKGDIAEGYSVSREKKESFPLTVTSAQKNPTAFYLCASSIGLQGNSPLHFGNGTRLTVT.

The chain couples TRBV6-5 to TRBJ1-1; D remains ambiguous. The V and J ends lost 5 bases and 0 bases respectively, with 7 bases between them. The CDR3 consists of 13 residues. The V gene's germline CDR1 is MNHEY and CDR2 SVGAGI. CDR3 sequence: CASSPNMNTEAFF. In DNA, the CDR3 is TGTGCCAGCAGTCCAAACATGAACACTGAAGCTTTCTTT.

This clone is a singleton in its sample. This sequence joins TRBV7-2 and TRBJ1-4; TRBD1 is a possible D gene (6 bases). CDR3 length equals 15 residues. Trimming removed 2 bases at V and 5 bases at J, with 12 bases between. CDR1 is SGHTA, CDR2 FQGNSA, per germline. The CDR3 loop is CASSLKQGGNEKLFF. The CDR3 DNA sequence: TGTGCCAGCAGCTTAAAACAGGGTGGAAATGAAAAACTGTTTTTT.

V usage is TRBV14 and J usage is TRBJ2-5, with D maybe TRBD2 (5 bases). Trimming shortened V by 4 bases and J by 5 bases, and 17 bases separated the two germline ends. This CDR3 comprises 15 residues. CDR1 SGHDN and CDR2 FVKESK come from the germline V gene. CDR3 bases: TGTGCCAGCAGCCCAACGACTACAAGATGGGAGACCCAGTACTTC. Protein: CASSPTTTRWETQYF.

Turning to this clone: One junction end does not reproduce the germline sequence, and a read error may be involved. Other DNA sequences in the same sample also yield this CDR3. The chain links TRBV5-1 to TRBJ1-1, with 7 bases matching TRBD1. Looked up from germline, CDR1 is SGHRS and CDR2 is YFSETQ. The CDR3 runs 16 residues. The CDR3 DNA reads TGCGCCAGCAGCTTGGAGACAGGGAGATTATCGGGACAAGCTTTTTTT. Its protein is CASSLETGRLSGQAFF.

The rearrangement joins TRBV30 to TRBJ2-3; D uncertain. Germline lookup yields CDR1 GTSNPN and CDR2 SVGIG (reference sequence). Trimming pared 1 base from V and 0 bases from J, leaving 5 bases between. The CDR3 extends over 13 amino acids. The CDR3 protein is CAWSAISTDTQYF. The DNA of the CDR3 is TGTGCCTGGAGTGCTATCAGCACAGATACGCAGTATTTT.

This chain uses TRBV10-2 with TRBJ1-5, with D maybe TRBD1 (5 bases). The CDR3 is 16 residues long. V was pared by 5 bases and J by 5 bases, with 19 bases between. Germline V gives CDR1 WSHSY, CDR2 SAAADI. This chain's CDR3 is CASSFIGGGNDQPQHF. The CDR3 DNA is TGCGCCAGCAGTTTCATTGGCGGGGGAAACGATCAGCCCCAGCATTTT.

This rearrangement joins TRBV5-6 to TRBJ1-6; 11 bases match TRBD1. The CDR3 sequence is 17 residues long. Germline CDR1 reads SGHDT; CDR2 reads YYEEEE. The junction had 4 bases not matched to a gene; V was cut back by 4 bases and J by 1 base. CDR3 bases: TGTGCCAGCAGCCGGACAGGGGGCAAGTCCTATAATTCACCCCTCCACTTT. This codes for CASSRTGGKSYNSPLHF.

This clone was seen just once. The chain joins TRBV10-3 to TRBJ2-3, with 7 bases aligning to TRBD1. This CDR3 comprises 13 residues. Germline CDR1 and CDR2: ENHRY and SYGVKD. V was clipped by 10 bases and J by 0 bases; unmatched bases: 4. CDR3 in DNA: TGTGCCACTCAGACAGGGAGCACAGATACGCAGTATTTT. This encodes CATQTGSTDTQYF.